The clone carrying this T cell receptor (beta chain) has only a few counts. Time point in this sample: persistent/refractory GD, antithyroid drugs over 5 years with positive TRAb. PBMCs were the source of the RNA used for TCR sequencing. Building the TCR beta libraries relied on iRepertoire HTBI primers, and CDR3 regions underwent Arm-PCR. TCRdb reprocessed the multiplex PCR reads with MiXCR, giving one entry per CDR3 protein. The sample holds fewer than 450,000 distinct CDR3 sequences; about a fifth are singletons and the top ten take around 20%. The data belong to a study of regulatory T cells in long-lasting Graves disease. The germline V gene encodes CDR1 SEHNR and CDR2 FQNEAQ (reference sequence). V lost 5 bases, J lost 5 bases, and 11 bases stayed unmatched. CDR3 length: 18 amino acids.

The chain joins TRBV7-9 to TRBJ2-2; 13 nucleotides agree with TRBD2. Specimen: peripheral blood mononuclear cells (PBMCs), collected when the disease was refractory, from a patient treated with antithyroid drugs. This receptor was obtained from a female donor with Graves disease. CDR3 sequence reads: CASSTRTSGSLRTGELFF. The DNA of the CDR3 is TGTGCCAGCAGCACAAGGACTAGCGGGAGTCTCAGGACCGGGGAGCTGTTTTTT.